A selection of T cell receptor beta chains follows, all from one sample in a study of cytomegalovirus exposure and HLA in healthy donors. Generated by immunoSEQ multiplex PCR, the TCRdb table keeps only in-frame clones and is missing some. This table has roughly 100,000 clones, roughly four fifths appearing once. Sequencing was performed on PBMCs. These receptors all stem from a man in his fifties in good health and CMV-seronegative. Both conserved end residues are part of each CDR3. D genes are given only for firm matches. Clone sizes are given selectively: once, few, many, or a class where the clone is expanded.

CDR3 protein,CDR3 DNA,J gene,clone size,V gene,D gene
CASSSGTGRSGNTIYF,TGTGCCAGCAGCTCAGGGACAGGGCGCTCTGGAAACACCATATATTTT,TRBJ1-3,-,TRBV9,TRBD1
CASSDPRGSGSYEQYF,TGTGCCAGCAGTGATCCCCGTGGTAGCGGCTCCTACGAGCAGTACTTC,TRBJ2-7,-,TRBV6-1,-
CASSAGGEQFF,TGTGCCAGCAGCGCCGGGGGGGAGCAGTTCTTC,TRBJ2-1,once,TRBV7-2,TRBD2
CASSLERFAGGYTF,TGTGCCAGCAGTTTGGAGAGGTTTGCTGGTGGCTACACCTTC,TRBJ1-2,once,TRBV7-2,-
CASKDRNTEAFF,TGTGCCAGCAAGGACAGAAACACTGAAGCTTTCTTT,TRBJ1-1,-,TRBV6-1,-
CASSFDSSYGYTF,TGTGCCAGCAGCTTTGACAGTTCCTATGGCTACACCTTC,TRBJ1-2,-,TRBV7-9,-
CASSEEGMFGQLNLSYEQYF,TGTGCCAGCAGTGAAGAAGGTATGTTTGGACAGCTGAACCTATCCTACGAGCAGTACTTC,TRBJ2-7,once,TRBV6-1,-
CASSFGSGSGGEQYF,TGTGCCAGCAGTTTCGGGAGCGGGAGCGGGGGCGAGCAGTACTTC,TRBJ2-7,once,TRBV28,TRBD2
CASSLAHGRLYNEQFF,TGTGCCAGCAGCTTAGCGCACGGGAGACTCTACAATGAGCAGTTCTTC,TRBJ2-1,-,TRBV11-3,-
CASSFPMGTSENQETQYF,TGTGCCAGCAGTTTCCCAATGGGGACTAGCGAAAACCAAGAGACCCAGTACTTC,TRBJ2-5,-,TRBV28,TRBD2
CASSLEHRGTNEQYF,TGTGCCAGCAGCTTAGAACACAGGGGAACGAACGAGCAGTACTTC,TRBJ2-7,-,TRBV7-9,TRBD1
CASTRDSGGSYEQYF,TGTGCCAGCACGAGAGACTCGGGGGGCTCCTACGAGCAGTACTTC,TRBJ2-7,-,TRBV6-1,TRBD2
CASSLGQWETQYF,TGTGCCAGCAGCCTTGGACAGTGGGAGACCCAGTACTTC,TRBJ2-5,-,TRBV7-2,-
CASSLGRGRYNEQFF,TGCGCCAGCAGCTTGGGGAGGGGGCGGTACAATGAGCAGTTCTTC,TRBJ2-1,-,TRBV5-1,-